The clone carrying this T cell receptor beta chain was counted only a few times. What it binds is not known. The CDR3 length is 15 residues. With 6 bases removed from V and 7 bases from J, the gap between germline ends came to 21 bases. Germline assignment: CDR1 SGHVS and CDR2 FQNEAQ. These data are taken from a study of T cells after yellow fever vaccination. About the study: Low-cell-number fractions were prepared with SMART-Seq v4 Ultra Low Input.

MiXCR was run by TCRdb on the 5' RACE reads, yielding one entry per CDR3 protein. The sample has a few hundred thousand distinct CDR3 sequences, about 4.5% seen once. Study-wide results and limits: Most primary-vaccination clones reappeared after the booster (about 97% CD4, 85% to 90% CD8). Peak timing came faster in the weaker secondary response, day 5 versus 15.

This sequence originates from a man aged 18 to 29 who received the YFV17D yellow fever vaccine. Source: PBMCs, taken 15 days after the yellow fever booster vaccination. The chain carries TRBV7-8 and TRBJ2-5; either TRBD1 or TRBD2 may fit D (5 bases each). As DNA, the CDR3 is TGTGCCAGCAGGCCCGCCGGGACGCCCCAGGGGACCCAGTACTTC. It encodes CASRPAGTPQGTQYF.